These T cell receptor beta chains were read from a single sample in a study of cytomegalovirus exposure and HLA in healthy donors. Data came from immunoSEQ multiplex PCR; TCRdb stores just in-frame clones and leaves some out. Of 100,000 to 150,000 clones in the sample, approximately 80% are singletons; the top ten hold approximately 1.5%. The sequencing input was PBMCs. The receptors come from a woman under 30 in good health and CMV-seronegative. CDR3s include the opening cysteine and the closing phenylalanine or tryptophan. The D gene is left open where the match is weak. Clone size is stated in some rows and not others, as once, few, many or a class when expanded.

clone_size	d_call	j_call	v_call	cdr3_nt	cdr3_aa
NA	TRBD2	TRBJ2-7	TRBV18	TGTGCCAGCTCAGAGGGACTAGCGGAGGGAGGGGAGCAGTACTTC	CASSEGLAEGGEQYF
NA	NA	TRBJ1-5	TRBV6-5	TGTGCCAGCAGTTACAACTATAAGGCAGCCCAGCATTTT	CASSYNYKAAQHF
NA	TRBD2	TRBJ2-1	TRBV5-1	TGCGCCAGCAGCTTGGGTGCGGGAGATAATGAGCAGTTCTTC	CASSLGAGDNEQFF
NA	NA	TRBJ1-2	TRBV2	TGTGCCAGCAGTGTCGACAGCGACTATGGCTACACCTTC	CASSVDSDYGYTF
NA	TRBD2	TRBJ2-2	TRBV5-1	TGCGCCAGCAGCTTGGATAGCGGGAGAGTCACCGGGGAGCTGTTTTTT	CASSLDSGRVTGELFF
NA	TRBD1	TRBJ1-5	TRBV6-5	TGTGCCAGCAGCCCGACAGGGATCCAGCCCCAGCATTTT	CASSPTGIQPQHF
NA	TRBD1	TRBJ1-3	TRBV6-1	TGTGCCAGCAGTGAACAGGGGACAGGGGGAAACACCATATATTTT	CASSEQGTGGNTIYF
few	TRBD2	TRBJ2-3	TRBV14	TGTGCCAGCAGCCAGCTAGCGGGAGTGGAAGATACGCAGTATTTT	CASSQLAGVEDTQYF
once	NA	TRBJ2-7	TRBV7-9	TGTGCCAGCAGCCCCACAGGGATGGAGCAGTACTTC	CASSPTGMEQYF
NA	TRBD2	TRBJ2-1	TRBV7-2	TGTGCCAGCAGCTTAACTAGCGGGTCAATCGGGGAGCAGTTCTTC	CASSLTSGSIGEQFF
NA	TRBD1	TRBJ2-1	TRBV7-9	TGTGCCAGCTCCCTGGGGGGGACAGGGGATGAGCAGTTCTTC	CASSLGGTGDEQFF
NA	TRBD2	TRBJ2-1	TRBV15	TGTGCCACCGGACTAGCGGGATACAATGAGCAGTTCTTC	CATGLAGYNEQFF
NA	NA	TRBJ2-7	TRBV7-8	TGTGCCAGCAGCTCGCCTGGGGGGTACGAGCAGTACTTC	CASSSPGGYEQYF
NA	TRBD2	TRBJ2-5	TRBV29-1	TGCAGCGCCCTAAGTGGACTAGCGGTCCAAGAGACCCAGTACTTC	CSALSGLAVQETQYF
NA	TRBD2	TRBJ2-3	TRBV6-1	TGTGCCAGCAGTGCCCCCGGGACTAGCGGCACAGATACGCAGTATTTT	CASSAPGTSGTDTQYF
NA	TRBD1	TRBJ1-1	TRBV10-3	TGTGCCATCAGTGAAGGGGGCACAAAGAACACTGAAGCTTTCTTT	CAISEGGTKNTEAFF
NA	TRBD1	TRBJ1-5	TRBV2	TGTGCCAGCAGCCAAACACAGGGGGCGGGCCCCAATCAGCCCCAGCATTTT	CASSQTQGAGPNQPQHF
NA	NA	TRBJ1-2	TRBV10-2	TGCGCCAGCAGTGAACAGGGAGTAACTGGCTACACCTTC	CASSEQGVTGYTF
NA	NA	TRBJ1-2	TRBV14	TGTGCCAGCAGCCCGGCAGGGCTTAGGAATGGCTACACCTTC	CASSPAGLRNGYTF
NA	TRBD1	TRBJ1-2	TRBV15	TGTGCCACCAGCAGAGATCTCAACAGGGGCCTGAGCTACACCTTC	CATSRDLNRGLSYTF
NA	NA	TRBJ2-2	TRBV29-1	TGCACCTCTAAGGGGGAAACCGGGGAGCTGTTTTTT	CTSKGETGELFF
NA	NA	TRBJ2-7	TRBV4-1	TGCGCCAGCAGCCAAGATACCGGGATTTCCTACGAGCAGTACTTC	CASSQDTGISYEQYF
NA	NA	TRBJ1-4	TRBV4-2	TGTGCCAGCAGCCAAGTCTCCGTTACTAATGAAAAACTGTTTTTT	CASSQVSVTNEKLFF
NA	NA	TRBJ2-7	TRBV27	TGTGCCAGCCGCGTGTACAGGGAATCCTACGAGCAGTACTTC	CASRVYRESYEQYF
NA	NA	TRBJ1-1	TRBV18	TGTGCCAGCTCCTCGGGACATACTTTTATGAACACTGAAGCTTTCTTT	CASSSGHTFMNTEAFF
NA	NA	TRBJ2-7	TRBV29-1	TGCAGCGTTGGGACCGGGATTTACGAGCAGTACTTC	CSVGTGIYEQYF
NA	TRBD2	TRBJ2-7	TRBV6-1	TGTGCCAGCAGTGAATCCGCCGGGAGCGGGGGCTACGAGCAGTACTTC	CASSESAGSGGYEQYF
few	NA	TRBJ1-1	TRBV19	TGTGCCAGTAGAGGGACACCGAACACTGAAGCTTTCTTT	CASRGTPNTEAFF
few	NA	TRBJ2-6	TRBV4-2	TGTGCCAGCAGCCAAGATGAGAGAGGGGCCAACGTCCTGACTTTC	CASSQDERGANVLTF
NA	NA	TRBJ2-5	TRBV11-1	TGTGCCAGCAGCCGATGGGAGACTAAGCCAGAGACCCAGTACTTC	CASSRWETKPETQYF
NA	NA	TRBJ2-7	TRBV2	TGTGCCAGCAGTGTCCGGGACACGTTCTACGAGCAGTACTTC	CASSVRDTFYEQYF
NA	TRBD1	TRBJ2-5	TRBV5-1	TGCGCCAGCAGCTCGGGACAGGGCAGGGAGACCCAGTACTTC	CASSSGQGRETQYF
NA	TRBD1	TRBJ1-2	TRBV5-6	TGTGCCAGCAGCGGGGGGACAGAAAGAAACTATGGCTACACCTTC	CASSGGTERNYGYTF
NA	NA	TRBJ1-2	TRBV12-5	TGTGCTAGTGGTTTGGTCCCGGGAGAATATGGCTACACCTTC	CASGLVPGEYGYTF
NA	NA	TRBJ2-7	TRBV5-6	TGTGCCAGCAGCCCCGGACTTATCTACGAGCAGTACTTC	CASSPGLIYEQYF
NA	NA	TRBJ1-4	TRBV11-2	TGTGCCAGCAGCTTAGGCGTCACAGTTAGGCGCCTTGAAAAACTGTTTTTT	CASSLGVTVRRLEKLFF
few	NA	TRBJ1-4	TRBV6-5	TGTGCCAGCAGCAGAACGGGGGGGGAAAAACTGTTTTTT	CASSRTGGEKLFF
NA	TRBD1	TRBJ2-5	TRBV6-5	TGTGCCAGCAGTCGGTTAGGGGGCAGAGAGACCCAGTACTTC	CASSRLGGRETQYF
NA	NA	TRBJ1-1	TRBV19	TGTGCCAGTAGTATTAGGCAGGTGAACACTGAAGCTTTCTTT	CASSIRQVNTEAFF
NA	TRBD2	TRBJ2-7	TRBV7-6	TGTGCCAGCAGCTTAGCGCAGGCTAGCGGGAGCTACGAGCAGTACTTC	CASSLAQASGSYEQYF
NA	TRBD2	TRBJ2-3	TRBV7-7	TGTGCCAGCAGCCTACTAGCGGGAGGACCAGATACGCAGTATTTT	CASSLLAGGPDTQYF
NA	NA	TRBJ2-7	TRBV7-9	TGTGCCAGCAGCTCCGACAGCGCAGCCTACGAGCAGTACTTC	CASSSDSAAYEQYF
NA	TRBD2	TRBJ2-3	TRBV29-1	TGCAGCGTTGAAGAAGGTCCTAGCGGGAGATTAGATACGCAGTATTTT	CSVEEGPSGRLDTQYF
NA	TRBD1	TRBJ2-5	TRBV30	TGTGCCTGGAGTGCGCGGACAGGGGGCGCAACCCAGTACTTC	CAWSARTGGATQYF
few	TRBD2	TRBJ2-3	TRBV2	TGTGCCAGCAAGACTAGCCCGCCGCAGTATTTT	CASKTSPPQYF
few	TRBD2	TRBJ2-1	TRBV15	TGTGCCACCAGCAGGGCTAGCGGGAGTTACAATGAGCAGTTCTTC	CATSRASGSYNEQFF
NA	NA	TRBJ2-7	TRBV10-3	TGTGCCATCAGTGAGTCGCCCAGTTACGAGCAGTACTTC	CAISESPSYEQYF
NA	TRBD2	TRBJ2-4	TRBV29-1	TGCAGCGTGGGGTGGGAGGGAGTGGGGGAAAACATTCAGTACTTC	CSVGWEGVGENIQYF
NA	NA	TRBJ1-1	TRBV6-1	TGTGCCAGCAGTGAACCCCCGAGAGGGACTGAAGCTTTCTTT	CASSEPPRGTEAFF
NA	TRBD2	TRBJ2-3	TRBV5-1	TGCGCCTGCCGGCAGAGGGAGGGCCTGGCAGATACGCAGTATTTT	CACRQREGLADTQYF
NA	NA	TRBJ1-1	TRBV7-9	TGTGCCAGCAGCTTTACAGAAGAAGCTTTCTTT	CASSFTEEAFF
NA	NA	TRBJ2-5	TRBV2	TGTGCCAGCACCGAGAGAGAGACCCAGTACTTC	CASTERETQYF
NA	NA	TRBJ1-1	TRBV6-6	TGTGCCAGCAGCCCTGAGGGGGACCTGAACACTGAAGCTTTCTTT	CASSPEGDLNTEAFF
NA	NA	TRBJ1-1	TRBV7-6	TGTGCCAGCAGCTTAGAAGACAGCAGTAACACTGAAGCTTTCTTT	CASSLEDSSNTEAFF
NA	TRBD1	TRBJ1-1	TRBV18	TGTGCCAGCTCACCCCCCACAGGGGAAGGATCCACTGAAGCTTTCTTT	CASSPPTGEGSTEAFF
NA	NA	TRBJ1-1	TRBV29-1	TGCAGCGCGGACTCTGCGACTGAAGCTTTCTTT	CSADSATEAFF
NA	TRBD2	TRBJ2-5	TRBV5-6	TGTGCCAGCAGCAAGACTAGCGGGAACCAAGAGACCCAGTACTTC	CASSKTSGNQETQYF